The entry below describes one T cell receptor (beta chain). As originally analysed: Amplification of reference gene primers was used by the study to estimate nucleated cell counts. Some clones are missing from TCRdb's copy, which holds only in-frame ones; the method was immunoSEQ multiplex PCR. The V and J calls and the clone size are those of that table, but D and trimming were determined from the DNA. The repertoire holds 150,000 to 200,000 clones, with about nine tenths as singletons. This record comes from a study of blood T cell repertoires in COVID-19. Looking at the study overall: The study drew acute and convalescent COVID-19 samples from the United States, Italy and Spain.

Recruits, aged about 18 to 89 years, lived in under 25 US areas. Recovered status applied to Cohort 3 donors who had two consecutive negative PCRs. It also applied to those with clearance or with symptom resolution. The material sequenced was PBMCs or T cells enriched from blood (not recorded which). This sequence was found in a woman aged 18-30 years who had recovered from COVID-19.

Here the CDR3 reads CASSLGRRSEQFF. The CDR3 region has the DNA TGTGCCAGCAGCTTAGGCCGACGGAGTGAGCAGTTCTTC. V is TRBV13 and J is TRBJ2-1; D remains unclear. This CDR3 contains 13 residues. V lost 0 bases and J lost 9, with 9 bases in between. Per germline, CDR1 PRHDT and CDR2 FYEKMQ (reference sequence).